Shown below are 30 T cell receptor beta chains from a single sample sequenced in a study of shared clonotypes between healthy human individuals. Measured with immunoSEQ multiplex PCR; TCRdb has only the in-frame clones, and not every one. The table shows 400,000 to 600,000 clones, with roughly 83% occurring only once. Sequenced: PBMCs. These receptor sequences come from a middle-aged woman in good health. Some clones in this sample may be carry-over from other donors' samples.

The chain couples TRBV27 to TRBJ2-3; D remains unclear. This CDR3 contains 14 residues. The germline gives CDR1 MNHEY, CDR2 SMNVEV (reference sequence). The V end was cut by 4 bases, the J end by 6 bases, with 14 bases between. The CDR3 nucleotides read TGTGCCAGCAGTTACTCCCCCTCGTGGGATACGCAGTATTTT. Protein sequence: CASSYSPSWDTQYF.

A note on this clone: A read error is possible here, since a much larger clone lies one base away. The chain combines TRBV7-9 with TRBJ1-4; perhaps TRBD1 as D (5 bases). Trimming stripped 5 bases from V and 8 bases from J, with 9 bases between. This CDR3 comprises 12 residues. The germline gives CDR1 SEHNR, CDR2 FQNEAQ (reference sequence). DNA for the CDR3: TGTGCCAGCAGCCGGCGGGGGGAAAAACTGTTTTTT. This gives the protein CASSRRGEKLFF.

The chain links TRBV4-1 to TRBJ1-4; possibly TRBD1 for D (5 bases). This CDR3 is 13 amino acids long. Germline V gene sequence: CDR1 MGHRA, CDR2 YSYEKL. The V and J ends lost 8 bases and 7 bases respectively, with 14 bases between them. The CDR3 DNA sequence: TGCGCCAGCCACCCGGGGGGACGTGAAAAACTGTTTTTT. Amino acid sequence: CASHPGGREKLFF.

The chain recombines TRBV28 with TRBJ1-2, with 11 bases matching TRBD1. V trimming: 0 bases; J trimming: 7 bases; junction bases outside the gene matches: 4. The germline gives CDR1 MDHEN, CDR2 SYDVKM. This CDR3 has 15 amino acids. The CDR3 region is CASSLWAGTGGGYTF. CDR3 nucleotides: TGTGCCAGCAGTTTATGGGCCGGGACAGGGGGTGGCTACACCTTC.

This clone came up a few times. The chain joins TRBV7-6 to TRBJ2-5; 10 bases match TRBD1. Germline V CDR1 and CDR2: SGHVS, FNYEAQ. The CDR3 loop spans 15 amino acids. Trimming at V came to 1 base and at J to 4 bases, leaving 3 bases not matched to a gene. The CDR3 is CASSLVDRGGETQYF. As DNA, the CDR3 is TGTGCCAGCAGCTTAGTGGACAGGGGGGGAGAGACCCAGTACTTC.

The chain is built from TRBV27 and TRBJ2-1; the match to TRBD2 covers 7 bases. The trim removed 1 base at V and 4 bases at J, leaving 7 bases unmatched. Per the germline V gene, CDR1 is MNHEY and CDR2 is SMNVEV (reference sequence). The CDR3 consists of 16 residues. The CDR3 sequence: CASSLWVAGLYNEQFF. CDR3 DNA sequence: TGTGCCAGCAGTTTATGGGTAGCGGGCCTTTACAATGAGCAGTTCTTC.

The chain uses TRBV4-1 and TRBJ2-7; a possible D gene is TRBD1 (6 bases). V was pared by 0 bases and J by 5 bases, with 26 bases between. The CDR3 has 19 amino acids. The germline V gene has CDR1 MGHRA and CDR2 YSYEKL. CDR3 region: CASSQDYSAAAGVRNEQYF. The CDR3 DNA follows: TGCGCCAGCAGCCAAGATTACTCCGCGGCGGCAGGGGTAAGAAACGAGCAGTACTTC.

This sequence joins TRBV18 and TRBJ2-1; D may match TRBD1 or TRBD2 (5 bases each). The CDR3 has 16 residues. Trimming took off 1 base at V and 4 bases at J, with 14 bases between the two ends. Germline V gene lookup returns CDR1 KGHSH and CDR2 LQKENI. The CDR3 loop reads CASSPRLIGAYNEQFF. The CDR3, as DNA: TGTGCCAGCTCACCACGTCTTATCGGGGCTTACAATGAGCAGTTCTTC.

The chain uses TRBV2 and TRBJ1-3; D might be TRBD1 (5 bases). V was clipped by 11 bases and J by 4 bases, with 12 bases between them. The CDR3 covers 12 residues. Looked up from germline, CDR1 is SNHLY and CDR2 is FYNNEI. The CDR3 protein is CAGGEGGNTIYF. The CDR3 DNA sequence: TGTGCCGGGGGAGAAGGAGGAAACACCATATATTTT. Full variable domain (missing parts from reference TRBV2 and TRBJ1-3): EPEVTQTPSHQVTQMGQEVILRCVPISNHLYFYWYRQILGQKVEFLVSFYNNEISEKSEIFDDQFSVERPDGSNFTLKIRSTKLEDSAMYFCAGGEGGNTIYFGEGSWLTVV.

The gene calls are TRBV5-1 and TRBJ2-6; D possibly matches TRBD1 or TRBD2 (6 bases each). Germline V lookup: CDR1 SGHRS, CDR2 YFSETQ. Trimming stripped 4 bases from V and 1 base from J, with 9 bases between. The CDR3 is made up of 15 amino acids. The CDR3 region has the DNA TGCGCCAGCAGCCCGGGGGCATCTGGGGCCAACGTCCTGACTTTC. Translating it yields CASSPGASGANVLTF.

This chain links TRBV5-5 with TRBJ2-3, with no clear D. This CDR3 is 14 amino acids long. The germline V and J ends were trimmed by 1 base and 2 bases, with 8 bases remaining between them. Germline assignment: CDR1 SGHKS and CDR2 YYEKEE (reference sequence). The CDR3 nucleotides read TGTGCCAGCAGCTTGTTGTCCGCCACAGATACGCAGTATTTT. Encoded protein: CASSLLSATDTQYF.

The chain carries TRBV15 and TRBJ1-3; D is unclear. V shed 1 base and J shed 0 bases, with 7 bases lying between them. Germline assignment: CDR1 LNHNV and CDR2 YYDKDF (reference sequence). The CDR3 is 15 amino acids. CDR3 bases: TGTGCCACCAGCAGAGCGGCAGGCTCTGGAAACACCATATATTTT. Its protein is CATSRAAGSGNTIYF.

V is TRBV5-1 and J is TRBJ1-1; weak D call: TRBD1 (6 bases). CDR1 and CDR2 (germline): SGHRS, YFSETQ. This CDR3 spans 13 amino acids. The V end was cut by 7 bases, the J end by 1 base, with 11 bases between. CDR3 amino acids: CASGGHPNTEAFF. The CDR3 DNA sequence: TGCGCCAGCGGGGGACACCCGAACACTGAAGCTTTCTTT. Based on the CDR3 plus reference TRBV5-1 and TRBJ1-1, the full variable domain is KAGVTQTPRYLIKTRGQQVTLSCSPISGHRSVSWYQQTPGQGLQFLFEYFSETQRNKGNFPGRFSGRQFSNSRSEMNVSTLELGDSALYLCASGGHPNTEAFFGQGTRLTVV.

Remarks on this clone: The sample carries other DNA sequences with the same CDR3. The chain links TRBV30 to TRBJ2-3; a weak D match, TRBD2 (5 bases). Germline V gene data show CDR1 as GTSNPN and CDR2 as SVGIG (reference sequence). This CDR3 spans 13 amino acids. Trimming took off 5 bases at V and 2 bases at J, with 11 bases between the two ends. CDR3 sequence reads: CAWRTGYTDTQYF. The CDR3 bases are TGTGCCTGGCGGACTGGCTACACAGATACGCAGTATTTT.

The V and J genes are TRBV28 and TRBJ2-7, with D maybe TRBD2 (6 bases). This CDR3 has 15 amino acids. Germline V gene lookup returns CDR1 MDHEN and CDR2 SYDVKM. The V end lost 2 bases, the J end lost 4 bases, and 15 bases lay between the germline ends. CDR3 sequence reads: CASSLRDWLGYEQYF. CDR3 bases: TGTGCCAGCAGTTTAAGGGACTGGTTGGGTTACGAGCAGTACTTC.

CDR3 amino acids: CASSKNPGGADYNEQFF. The DNA of the CDR3 is TGTGCCAGCAGCAAAAACCCCGGAGGGGCGGATTACAATGAGCAGTTCTTC. The chain is built from TRBV14 and TRBJ2-1; tentatively, D is TRBD2 (6 bases). Germline CDR1 is SGHDN and CDR2 is FVKESK. V dropped 5 bases and J dropped 4 bases, with 21 bases sitting between them. The CDR3 is made up of 17 amino acids.

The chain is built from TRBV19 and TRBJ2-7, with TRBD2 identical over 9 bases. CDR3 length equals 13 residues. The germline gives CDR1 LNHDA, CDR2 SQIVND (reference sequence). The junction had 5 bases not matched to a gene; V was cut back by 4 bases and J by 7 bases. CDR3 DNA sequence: TGTGCCAGTAGTAGCGGGAGGGCAGGAGAGCAGTACTTC. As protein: CASSSGRAGEQYF.

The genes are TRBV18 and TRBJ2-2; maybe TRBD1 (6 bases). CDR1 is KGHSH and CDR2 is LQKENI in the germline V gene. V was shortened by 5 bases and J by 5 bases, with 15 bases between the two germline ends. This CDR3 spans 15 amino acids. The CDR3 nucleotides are TGTGCCAGCTCAAAACCACAGGGTTTTACCGGGGAGCTGTTTTTT. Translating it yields CASSKPQGFTGELFF.

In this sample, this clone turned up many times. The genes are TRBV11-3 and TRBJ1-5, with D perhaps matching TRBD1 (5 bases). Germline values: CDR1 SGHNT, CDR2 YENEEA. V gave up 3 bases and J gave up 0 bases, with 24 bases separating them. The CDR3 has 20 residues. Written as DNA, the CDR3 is TGTGCCAGCAGCTTGCCGAGGGATGGGACCCCAGATTATAGCAATCAGCCCCAGCATTTT. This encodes CASSLPRDGTPDYSNQPQHF.

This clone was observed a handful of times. CDR3 DNA: TGTGCCAGCAGCTTGGCGGCTAGCAATCAGCCCCAGCATTTT. Protein sequence: CASSLAASNQPQHF. The genes are TRBV5-5 and TRBJ1-5; D is uncertain. Germline values: CDR1 SGHKS, CDR2 YYEKEE (reference sequence). CDR3 length: 14 amino acids. V shed 0 bases and J shed 0 bases, with 4 bases lying between them. The full variable domain, with the rest looked up from reference TRBV5-5 and TRBJ1-5, is DAGVTQSPTHLIKTRGQQVTLRCSPISGHKSVSWYQQVLGQGPQFIFQYYEKEERGRGNFPDRFSARQFPNYSSELNVNALLLGDSALYLCASSLAASNQPQHFGDGTRLSIL.

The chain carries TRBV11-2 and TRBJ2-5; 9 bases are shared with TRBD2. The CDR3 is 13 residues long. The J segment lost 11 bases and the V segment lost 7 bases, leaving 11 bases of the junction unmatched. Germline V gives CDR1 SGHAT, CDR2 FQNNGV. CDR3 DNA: TGTGCCAGCAAGCGACTAGCGGAGGTCCAGCAGTACTTC. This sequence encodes CASKRLAEVQQYF.

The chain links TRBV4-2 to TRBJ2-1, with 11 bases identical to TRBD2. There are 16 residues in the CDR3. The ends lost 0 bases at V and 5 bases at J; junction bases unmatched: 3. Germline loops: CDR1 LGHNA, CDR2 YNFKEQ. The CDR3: CASSQEGTSGHNEQFF. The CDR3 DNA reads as TGTGCCAGCAGCCAAGAGGGGACTAGCGGACACAATGAGCAGTTCTTC.

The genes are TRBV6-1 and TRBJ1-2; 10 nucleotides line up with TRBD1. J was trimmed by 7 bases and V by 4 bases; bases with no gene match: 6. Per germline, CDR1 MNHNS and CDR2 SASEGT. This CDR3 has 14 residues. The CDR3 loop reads CASSAGTGVPGYTF. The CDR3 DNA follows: TGTGCCAGCAGTGCAGGGACAGGGGTTCCTGGCTACACCTTC.

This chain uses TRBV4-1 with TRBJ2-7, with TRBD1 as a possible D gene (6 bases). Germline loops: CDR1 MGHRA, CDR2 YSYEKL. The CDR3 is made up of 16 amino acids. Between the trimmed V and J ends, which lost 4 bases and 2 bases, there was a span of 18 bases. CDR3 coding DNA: TGCGCCAGCAGCCGAGGCGAGGGGGTAGATACCTACGAGCAGTACTTC. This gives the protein CASSRGEGVDTYEQYF.

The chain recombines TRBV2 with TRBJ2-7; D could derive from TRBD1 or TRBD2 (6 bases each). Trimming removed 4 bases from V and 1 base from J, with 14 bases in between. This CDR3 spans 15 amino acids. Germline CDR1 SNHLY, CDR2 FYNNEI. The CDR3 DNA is TGTGCCAGCAGTGCTTTGGGGGGCCTTTCCTACGAGCAGTACTTC. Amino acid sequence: CASSALGGLSYEQYF.

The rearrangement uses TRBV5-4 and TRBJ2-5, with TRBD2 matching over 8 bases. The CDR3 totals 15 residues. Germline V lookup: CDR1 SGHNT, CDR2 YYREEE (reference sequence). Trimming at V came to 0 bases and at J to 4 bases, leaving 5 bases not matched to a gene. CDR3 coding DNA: TGTGCCAGCAGCTTGGCCGGGCTAGCGGGAGAGACCCAGTACTTC. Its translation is CASSLAGLAGETQYF.

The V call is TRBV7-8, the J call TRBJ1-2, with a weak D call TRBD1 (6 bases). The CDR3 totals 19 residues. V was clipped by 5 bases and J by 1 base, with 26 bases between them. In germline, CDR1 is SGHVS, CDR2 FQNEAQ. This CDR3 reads CASSLRERNRAVDNYGYTF. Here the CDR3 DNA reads TGTGCCAGCAGCCTTAGAGAGAGGAACAGGGCGGTGGATAACTATGGCTACACCTTC.

The CDR3 spells CSVGDRSYGYTF. The CDR3 DNA reads TGCAGCGTGGGCGACAGGTCCTATGGCTACACCTTC. The chain has TRBV29-1 and TRBJ1-2; tentative D call: TRBD1 (6 bases). The CDR3 contains 12 residues. Trimming stripped 6 bases from V and 4 bases from J, with 12 bases between. CDR1 SQVTM and CDR2 ANQGSEA come from the germline V gene.

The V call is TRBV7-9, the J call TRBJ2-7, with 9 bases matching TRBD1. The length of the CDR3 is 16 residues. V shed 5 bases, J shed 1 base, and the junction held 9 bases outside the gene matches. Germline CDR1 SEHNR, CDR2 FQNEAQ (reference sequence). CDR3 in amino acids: CASSRARGQGSYEQYF. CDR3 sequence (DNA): TGTGCCAGCAGCCGCGCCAGGGGACAGGGATCCTACGAGCAGTACTTC.

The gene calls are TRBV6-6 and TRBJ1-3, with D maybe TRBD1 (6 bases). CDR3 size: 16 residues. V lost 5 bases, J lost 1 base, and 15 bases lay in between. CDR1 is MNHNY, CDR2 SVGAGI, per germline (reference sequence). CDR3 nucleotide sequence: TGTGCCAGCAGTGTCGCGGCAGGGGTTTCTGGAAACACCATATATTTT. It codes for CASSVAAGVSGNTIYF.